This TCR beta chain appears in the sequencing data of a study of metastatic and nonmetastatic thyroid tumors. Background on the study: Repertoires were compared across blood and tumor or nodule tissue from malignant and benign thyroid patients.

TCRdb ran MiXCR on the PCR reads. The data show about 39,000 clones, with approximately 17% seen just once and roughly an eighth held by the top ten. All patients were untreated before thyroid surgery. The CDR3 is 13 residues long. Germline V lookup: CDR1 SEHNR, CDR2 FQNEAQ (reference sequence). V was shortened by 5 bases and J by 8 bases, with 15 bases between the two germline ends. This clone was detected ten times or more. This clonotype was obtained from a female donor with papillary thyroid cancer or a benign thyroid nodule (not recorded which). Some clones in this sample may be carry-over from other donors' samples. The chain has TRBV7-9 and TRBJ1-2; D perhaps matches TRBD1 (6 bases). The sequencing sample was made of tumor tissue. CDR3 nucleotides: TGTGCCAGCAGCGGACAAGGGCAGGGGGGCTACACCTTC. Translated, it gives CASSGQGQGGYTF.